This T cell receptor (beta chain) was captured in a study of blood T cell repertoires in COVID-19 (dated by TCRdb to the early 2020s). About the investigation overall: The collaborator samples originated in the United States, Italy and Spain and spanned the acute and convalescent phases of COVID-19. The prospective study material was composed of cDNA or gDNA derived from T cells, B-cell-depleted T cells, or PBMCs. Deeply sampled blood TCRbeta repertoires from subjects exposed to, actively infected with, or recovered from COVID-19 were included in the dataset. A freely available public database, intended as a resource for researchers studying the immune response to SARS-CoV-2, is where the repertoires were released. The samples were drawn from two sources: the first 160 participants of the ongoing ImmuneRACE study, and fewer than 1,500 subjects contributed by 6 global collaborators. Sample metadata almost always included a de-identified subject ID, COVID-19 status, age in years and sex. Where available, HLA class I and class II types were obtained from metadata supplied by the sample provider rather than from assay-based typing.

One collaborating source in Seattle enrolled patients while the patients were actively infected and followed the patients over time throughout the course of disease. Each collaborating institution followed its own protocols to collect whole blood in K2EDTA tubes. For TCRbeta analysis, collaborators shipped samples in one of three forms: frozen whole blood, isolated PBMCs, or DNA extracted from either of those sample types. Cut back by 0 bases and 5 bases, the V and J ends lie 8 bases apart. From the cysteine through the phenylalanine, the CDR3 covers 13 amino acids. The kept DNA is CDR3 alone, 39 bases in frame from the first base. Details on this clone: There is no known antigen for this receptor. There are no base qualities to consult, and no much larger clone falls within one base.

Findings and caveats that apply to the study as a whole: How much clinical and demographic metadata was included differed by source and by participant, and the metadata was provided uncurated.

TCRbeta CDR3 regions were amplified from genomic DNA by means of the immunoSEQ Assay, a bias-controlled multiplex PCR. On the study's bioinformatics: Nucleated cell counts per sample were estimated from amplification of reference gene primers within the assay. To quantify the absolute abundance of each unique TCRbeta CDR3 rearrangement, sequence reads were collapsed and filtered. For each sample, productive Simpson clonality was calculated as the square root of Simpson's diversity index across productive rearrangements. TCRdb obtained this table from immuneACCESS and retained in-frame rearrangements with V and J assigned. These tables miss some clones; where compared with another copy, unresolved V genes account for less than half of the shortfall, and the remainder is unexplained. For V, J and clone size, that table is used; D and trimming come from the DNA. Within this sample are about 350,000 clones, with approximately 89% of them counted one time only. Together, the top ten hold just under 4% of the sample.

Specimen: peripheral blood. The chain links TRBV12-3 or TRBV12-4 with TRBJ2-7; no D gene call is confident. The origin of this receptor is a woman aged 55-70 years with COVID-19, enrolled during active disease. The DNA sequence is as follows: TGTGCCAGCAGTTTAGCCGATGAGAACGAGCAGTACTTC. Its coded protein is CASSLADENEQYF.